The 20 T cell receptor beta chains given below trace back to one sample, sequenced in a study of shared clonotypes between healthy human individuals. TCRdb keeps only in-frame clones here, not all; method: immunoSEQ multiplex PCR. The data show approximately 1.5 million clones, approximately 98.5% seen once. Sequencing was carried out using naive CD4+ T cells sorted from blood. As for subset: CD45RA+ positively selected. Receptors originate from a young man in good health.

The J gene is TRBJ1-1, the V gene TRBV5-4; D is unclear. Looked up from germline, CDR1 is SGHNT and CDR2 is YYREEE (reference sequence). V lost 0 bases and J lost 4, with 7 bases in between. The CDR3 length is 13 residues. In nucleotides, the CDR3 is TGTGCCAGCAGCTTGGACAGAGCCACTGAAGCTTTCTTT. Translation: CASSLDRATEAFF.

This chain joins TRBV5-4 and TRBJ2-7; unclear D gene. The V gene lost 0 bases and the J gene lost 1 base, with 14 bases spanning the gap. CDR3 length: 16 residues. CDR1 SGHNT and CDR2 YYREEE come from the germline V gene (reference sequence). As DNA, the CDR3 is TGTGCCAGCAGCTTGGGGTCTAGACCCTCTTCCTACGAGCAGTACTTC. Its translation is CASSLGSRPSSYEQYF.

The chain employs TRBV18 and TRBJ2-1; the D gene could be TRBD1 or TRBD2 (5 bases each). Looked up from germline, CDR1 is KGHSH and CDR2 is LQKENI. V lost 5 bases, J lost 10 bases, and 21 bases lay in between. This CDR3 comprises 15 residues. CDR3 DNA sequence: TGTGCCAGCTCAGTTGCCGGGGCCTCAATGGTCGAGCAGTTCTTC. This codes for CASSVAGASMVEQFF.

The genes are TRBV5-1 and TRBJ2-7; 9 nucleotides match TRBD1. This CDR3 contains 15 residues. In germline, CDR1 is SGHRS, CDR2 YFSETQ. Trimming at V came to 4 bases and at J to 4 bases, leaving 9 bases not matched to a gene. The CDR3 DNA sequence: TGCGCCAGCAGCCACACGCCCGGGACAGGGTACGAGCAGTACTTC. Translating it yields CASSHTPGTGYEQYF.

The chain recombines TRBV7-8 with TRBJ2-1; TRBD1 matches 10 bases. The length of the CDR3 is 15 residues. Losses at the gene ends were 6 bases for V and 0 bases for J; bases not matched to a gene: 2. Germline V CDR1 and CDR2: SGHVS, FQNEAQ. CDR3 loop: CASSRQGASYNEQFF. Here the CDR3 DNA reads TGTGCCAGCAGTCGACAGGGGGCCTCCTACAATGAGCAGTTCTTC.

The J gene is TRBJ2-3, the V gene TRBV5-5; TRBD2 aligns across 10 bases. From germline, CDR1 is SGHKS and CDR2 YYEKEE (reference sequence). This CDR3 is built from 16 residues. V dropped 4 bases and J dropped 5; count of bases not matched to a gene: 10. CDR3 nucleotides: TGTGCCAGCAGCCCGAGAGCGGGAGGGCCAGAAGATACGCAGTATTTT. Translated: CASSPRAGGPEDTQYF.

This chain uses TRBV28 with TRBJ2-1; TRBD2 aligns across 12 bases. This CDR3 region has 16 residues. Trimming at V came to 7 bases and at J to 5 bases, leaving 9 bases not matched to a gene. Germline CDR1 MDHEN, CDR2 SYDVKM. The CDR3 region has the DNA TGTGCCAGCACTCTAGCGGGAGGGCCGTTACACAATGAGCAGTTCTTC. Protein: CASTLAGGPLHNEQFF.

The rearrangement joins TRBV9 to TRBJ2-7; no firm D call. Germline values: CDR1 SGDLS, CDR2 YYNGEE. The CDR3 loop spans 12 amino acids. With 0 bases removed from V and 4 bases from J, the gap between germline ends came to 5 bases. For the CDR3, the DNA is TGTGCCAGCAGCGTAGCTCGGTACGAGCAGTACTTC. Protein sequence: CASSVARYEQYF.

The chain carries TRBV27 and TRBJ2-5, with D perhaps TRBD2 (6 bases). Germline V gene lookup returns CDR1 MNHEY and CDR2 SMNVEV (reference sequence). The CDR3 extends over 13 amino acids. Deletions cut 2 bases from V and 5 bases from J, with 9 bases between. In DNA, the CDR3 is TGTGCCAGCAGTTTAGGGGAGGACGAGACCCAGTACTTC. This sequence encodes CASSLGEDETQYF.

In DNA, the CDR3 is TGTGCCAGCAGTTTATCCCGATACGCCTCCTACGAGCAGTACTTC. It encodes CASSLSRYASYEQYF. This chain connects TRBV27 to TRBJ2-7; no reliable D call. CDR1 MNHEY and CDR2 SMNVEV come from the germline V gene (reference sequence). V lost 0 bases and J lost 0, with 9 bases in between. The CDR3 is 15 residues long.

This chain uses TRBV21-1 with TRBJ1-1. TRBV21-1 is assigned pseudogene status. The CDR3 extends over 18 amino acids. The CDR3, as DNA: TGTGCCAGCAGCAAAGCGCATCAAGGGCGCACACTGAACACTGAAGCTTTCTTT. Translation: CASSKAHQGRTLNTEAFF.

The chain uses TRBV28 and TRBJ1-5; 8 bases fit TRBD1. With 6 bases clipped from V and 2 bases from J, the junction kept 9 bases outside the gene matches. Germline V gene lookup returns CDR1 MDHEN and CDR2 SYDVKM. The CDR3 sequence is 16 residues long. For the CDR3, the DNA is TGTGCCAGCAGGGCCCCGGGGACAGGAGGCAATCAGCCCCAGCATTTT. Its translation: CASRAPGTGGNQPQHF.

This chain uses TRBV7-9 with TRBJ1-4; D uncertain. Germline loops: CDR1 SEHNR, CDR2 FQNEAQ (reference sequence). The CDR3 contains 15 residues. V lost 6 bases to trimming and J lost 8 bases, with 19 bases between them. The CDR3 reads CASSSGGVRREKLFF. The DNA for the CDR3 is TGTGCCAGCAGTTCGGGTGGAGTCCGGCGGGAAAAACTGTTTTTT. Together with reference TRBV7-9 and TRBJ1-4, the CDR3 gives the full variable domain: DTGVSQNPRHKITKRGQNVTFRCDPISEHNRLYWYRQTLGQGPEFLTYFQNEAQLEKSRLLSDRFSAERPKGSFSTLEIQRTEQGDSAMYLCASSSGGVRREKLFFGSGTQLSVL.

CDR3 protein: CASSLTGTGNEQFF. The CDR3, as DNA: TGTGCCAGCAGTTTAACGGGGACCGGGAATGAGCAGTTCTTC. This chain connects TRBV28 to TRBJ2-1, with D tentatively TRBD1 or TRBD2 (5 bases each). Trimming took off 2 bases at V and 7 bases at J, with 12 bases between the two ends. The CDR3 runs to 14 residues. Looked up from germline, CDR1 is MDHEN and CDR2 is SYDVKM.

This chain links TRBV19 with TRBJ2-7, with 11 bases that match TRBD2. Unmatched junction bases numbered 23, after V lost 7 bases and J lost 6 bases. This CDR3 is 19 amino acids long. Germline V gene lookup returns CDR1 LNHDA and CDR2 SQIVND (reference sequence). The CDR3 is CASTTLAGGPDSPRREQYF. Here the CDR3 DNA reads TGTGCCAGTACTACTTTAGCGGGAGGGCCGGATTCCCCCCGCCGCGAGCAGTACTTC.

As for this clone: Within the sample, other DNA sequences also encode this same CDR3. This chain links TRBV14 with TRBJ1-2; D possibly corresponds to TRBD1 (5 bases). Trimming took off 1 base at V and 4 bases at J, with 7 bases between the two ends. The CDR3 length is 13 residues. CDR1 SGHDN and CDR2 FVKESK come from the germline V gene. CDR3: CASSQGQLYGYTF. Here the CDR3 DNA reads TGTGCCAGCAGCCAAGGACAGCTCTATGGCTACACCTTC.

This chain connects TRBV7-2 to TRBJ2-7, with D maybe TRBD1 (5 bases). The germline V and J ends were trimmed by 3 bases and 2 bases, with 14 bases remaining between them. CDR1 and CDR2 from the germline V gene are SGHTA and FQGNSA. CDR3 length: 15 residues. The CDR3: CASSLRQPGTYEQYF. CDR3 in DNA: TGTGCCAGCAGCTTGAGACAGCCCGGAACCTACGAGCAGTACTTC.

The J gene is TRBJ2-5, the V gene TRBV18, with 12 bases identical to TRBD2. Germline CDR1 KGHSH, CDR2 LQKENI. The CDR3 is 18 residues long. J lost 5 bases, V lost 1 base, and 11 bases had no gene match. This CDR3 is CASSPRLLAGGSGETQYF. CDR3 DNA: TGTGCCAGCTCACCACGTCTCCTAGCGGGGGGGTCCGGGGAGACCCAGTACTTC.

The V and J genes are TRBV5-1 and TRBJ1-2; D uncertain. Germline CDR1 reads SGHRS; CDR2 reads YFSETQ. V gave up 4 bases and J gave up 6 bases, with 16 bases separating them. The CDR3 sequence is 14 residues long. As DNA, the CDR3 is TGCGCCAGCAGCACGGGAGACCCCGGAAATGGCTACACCTTC. It yields the protein CASSTGDPGNGYTF.

The chain combines TRBV10-3 with TRBJ2-5; D is uncertain. Germline CDR1 is ENHRY and CDR2 is SYGVKD. Deletions cut 0 bases from V and 2 bases from J, with 7 bases between. CDR3 length: 14 residues. The CDR3 reads CAISESTYQETQYF. The DNA of the CDR3 is TGTGCCATCAGTGAGTCGACGTATCAAGAGACCCAGTACTTC.